The 28 T cell receptor beta chains below come from one sample, sequenced in a study of shared clonotypes between healthy human individuals. The table came from immunoSEQ multiplex PCR; TCRdb's copy has only in-frame clones and leaves some out. The table lists around 700,000 clones, roughly 72% of them singletons. Input material: memory CD4+ T cells sorted from blood. Stated subset: CD45RA-negative fraction. The receptors shown here come from a woman aged 25 to 39 in good health.

On this clone: This sequence may be a read error, since a much larger clone differs from it by one base. Other DNA sequences in this specimen translate into the identical CDR3. The rearrangement links TRBV18 to TRBJ2-7; D is unclear. Germline lookup yields CDR1 KGHSH and CDR2 LQKENI. The CDR3 is 12 amino acids. V lost 2 bases, J lost 3 bases, and 5 bases lay in between. CDR3 DNA: TGTGCCAGCTCACCAACAGACTACGAGCAGTACTTC. Translation: CASSPTDYEQYF.

This clone appeared a single time. V usage is TRBV6-6 and J usage is TRBJ2-1, with 7 bases fitting TRBD2. After removal of 6 bases from V and 8 bases from J, the junction contained 16 bases not matched to a gene. CDR1 is MNHNY and CDR2 is SVGAGI in the germline V gene (reference sequence). The CDR3 has 16 residues. For the CDR3, the DNA is TGTGCCAGCAGCCGTGGTGGGGGGAGGGCCGTAGATGAGCAGTTCTTC. Protein product: CASSRGGGRAVDEQFF.

The chain uses TRBV19 and TRBJ2-2, with D tentatively TRBD1 (6 bases). Germline V gives CDR1 LNHDA, CDR2 SQIVND (reference sequence). The length of the CDR3 is 14 residues. V dropped 7 bases and J dropped 6 bases, with 15 bases sitting between them. The CDR3 region is CASNRGGGAGELFF. CDR3 sequence (DNA): TGTGCCAGTAATAGAGGGGGTGGAGCCGGGGAGCTGTTTTTT. Full variable domain (remainder filled in from reference TRBV19 and TRBJ2-2): DGGITQSPKYLFRKEGQNVTLSCEQNLNHDAMYWYRQDPGQGLRLIYYSQIVNDFQKGDIAEGYSVSREKKESFPLTVTSAQKNPTAFYLCASNRGGGAGELFFGEGSRLTVL.

In this sample, this clone turned up once. J is TRBJ1-5 and V is TRBV2; possibly TRBD1 for D (6 bases). This CDR3 spans 15 amino acids. Trimming pared 5 bases from V and 6 bases from J, leaving 17 bases between. Germline CDR1 is SNHLY and CDR2 is FYNNEI. This CDR3 is CASSQTGARSQPQHF. The CDR3 DNA follows: TGTGCCAGCAGTCAGACGGGGGCTCGGAGTCAGCCCCAGCATTTT.

The CDR3: CAWSSTGTTLLSNQPQHF. The CDR3 region has the DNA TGTGCCTGGAGTTCCACAGGGACTACCCTCCTTAGCAATCAGCCCCAGCATTTT. The gene calls are TRBV30 and TRBJ1-5, with a tentative D call TRBD1 (6 bases). Between the trimmed V and J ends, which lost 2 bases and 0 bases, there was a span of 20 bases. The CDR3 contains 18 residues. CDR1 is GTSNPN, CDR2 SVGIG, per germline (reference sequence).

This clone has a count of ten or more. The rearrangement links TRBV7-3 to TRBJ2-3; 9 bases line up with TRBD2. J was trimmed by 3 bases and V by 8 bases; bases with no gene match: 9. The length of the CDR3 is 15 residues. Germline V gene data show CDR1 as SGHTA and CDR2 as FQGTGA. This chain's CDR3 is CASQVAGERTDTQYF. The DNA for the CDR3 is TGTGCCAGCCAAGTAGCGGGAGAAAGAACAGATACGCAGTATTTT.

This chain connects TRBV7-2 to TRBJ2-6; TRBD2 agrees at 10 bases. Trimming took 0 bases from V and 0 from J; bases not matched to a gene: 2. The CDR3 contains 18 residues. The germline gives CDR1 SGHTA, CDR2 FQGNSA. The CDR3 nucleotides read TGTGCCAGCAGCTTAGCGGCTAGCGGGGGCTCTGGGGCCAACGTCCTGACTTTC. Residues: CASSLAASGGSGANVLTF.

The gene calls are TRBV19 and TRBJ1-2; possibly TRBD1 for D (6 bases). The CDR3 contains 15 residues. The V end was cut by 11 bases, the J end by 2 bases, with 21 bases between. Looked up from germline, CDR1 is LNHDA and CDR2 is SQIVND (reference sequence). CDR3 in amino acids: CASLRTAEGNYGYTF. DNA of the CDR3: TGTGCCTCCCTCCGGACAGCAGAAGGGAACTATGGCTACACCTTC. The full variable domain, completed using reference TRBV19 and TRBJ1-2, is DGGITQSPKYLFRKEGQNVTLSCEQNLNHDAMYWYRQDPGQGLRLIYYSQIVNDFQKGDIAEGYSVSREKKESFPLTVTSAQKNPTAFYLCASLRTAEGNYGYTFGSGTRLTVV.

In this sample, this clone turned up a few times. The rearrangement joins TRBV7-2 to TRBJ1-5; a possible D gene is TRBD1 (6 bases). CDR3 length equals 15 residues. CDR1 is SGHTA and CDR2 is FQGNSA in the germline V gene. V was cut by 5 bases and J by 5 bases, with 16 bases left in between. The CDR3 reads CASSPERGGHQPQHF. CDR3 in DNA: TGTGCCAGCAGCCCGGAGCGTGGGGGGCATCAGCCCCAGCATTTT.

This chain links TRBV11-2 with TRBJ2-3; TRBD2 matches at 11 bases. Germline V gives CDR1 SGHAT, CDR2 FQNNGV. With 5 bases clipped from V and 2 bases from J, the junction kept 6 bases outside the gene matches. CDR3 length equals 16 residues. The CDR3 reads CASSRGTSGLTDTQYF. The DNA for the CDR3 is TGTGCCAGCAGCCGAGGGACTAGCGGACTCACAGATACGCAGTATTTT.

CDR3 nucleotides: TGTGCCAGCAGTGAATTAGGGACGGGCGGGGAAAAACTGTTTTTT. Amino acids: CASSELGTGGEKLFF. The chain links TRBV25-1 to TRBJ1-4, with TRBD1 as a possible D gene (5 bases). Germline loops: CDR1 MGHDK, CDR2 SYGVNS. The CDR3 has 15 amino acids. V was clipped by 1 base and J by 8 bases, with 14 bases between them.

V usage is TRBV12-5 and J usage is TRBJ2-5; D is perhaps TRBD2 (7 bases). Trimming took off 3 bases at V and 5 bases at J, with 13 bases between the two ends. CDR3 length: 14 residues. CDR1 and CDR2 (germline): LGHNT, FRNRAP. The CDR3 loop is CASGFGGLGETQYF. CDR3 DNA: TGTGCTAGTGGTTTCGGGGGGCTCGGGGAGACCCAGTACTTC.

The genes are TRBV7-9 and TRBJ2-1; D possibly corresponds to TRBD2 (5 bases). This CDR3 spans 15 amino acids. Per germline, CDR1 SEHNR and CDR2 FQNEAQ (reference sequence). V lost 5 bases, J lost 0 bases, and 11 bases lay in between. CDR3 sequence: CASSPLAGSYNEQFF. In DNA, the CDR3 is TGTGCCAGCAGCCCGCTGGCGGGCTCCTACAATGAGCAGTTCTTC.

The genes are TRBV27 and TRBJ2-7; 9 bases map to TRBD1. Trimming at V came to 6 bases and at J to 0 bases, leaving 3 bases not matched to a gene. Germline CDR1 MNHEY, CDR2 SMNVEV (reference sequence). CDR3 length: 14 amino acids. CDR3 amino acids: CASSLTGGSYEQYF. CDR3 DNA sequence: TGTGCCAGCAGCTTGACAGGGGGCTCCTACGAGCAGTACTTC.

This clone occurred a few times. The chain couples TRBV2 to TRBJ2-5; no clear D gene. Trimming stripped 5 bases from V and 5 bases from J, with 9 bases between. CDR1 and CDR2 (germline): SNHLY, FYNNEI. The CDR3 extends over 12 amino acids. CDR3 bases: TGTGCCAGCAGTCCCCAGGATGAGACCCAGTACTTC. Its translation is CASSPQDETQYF.

This rearrangement joins TRBV6-1 to TRBJ2-7; 8 bases line up with TRBD2. This CDR3 has 15 amino acids. Germline assignment: CDR1 MNHNS and CDR2 SASEGT. V was pared by 6 bases and J by 6 bases, with 13 bases of the junction left unmatched. This CDR3 is CASSPGGSGRGEQYF. For the CDR3, the DNA is TGTGCCAGCAGCCCCGGGGGGAGCGGGAGAGGCGAGCAGTACTTC.

The chain employs TRBV2 and TRBJ2-7, with D perhaps matching TRBD2 (6 bases). Germline V gene lookup returns CDR1 SNHLY and CDR2 FYNNEI. Trimming took 8 bases from V and 1 from J, leaving 15 bases between them. The CDR3 totals 14 residues. CDR3 nucleotides: TGTGCCAGCCGGCGGGACTGGATGTCCTACGAGCAGTACTTC. Amino acid sequence: CASRRDWMSYEQYF.

This chain uses TRBV5-1 with TRBJ2-2; D unresolved. Between the trimmed V and J ends, which lost 0 bases and 0 bases, there was a span of 6 bases. CDR3 length equals 15 residues. The germline gives CDR1 SGHRS, CDR2 YFSETQ. DNA for the CDR3: TGCGCCAGCAGCTTGGCGGTCGCGAACACCGGGGAGCTGTTTTTT. Its protein is CASSLAVANTGELFF.

This clone has more than one count but fewer than ten. V gene TRBV19 combines with J gene TRBJ1-1, with 7 bases aligning to TRBD1. Per germline, CDR1 LNHDA and CDR2 SQIVND (reference sequence). V was pared by 4 bases and J by 2 bases, with 7 bases of the junction left unmatched. The CDR3 totals 15 residues. As DNA, the CDR3 is TGTGCCAGTAGTACCCCCGGGACAGCAAACACTGAAGCTTTCTTT. Translated: CASSTPGTANTEAFF.

This clone was counted between two and nine times. The rearrangement uses TRBV6-6 and TRBJ2-7; the match to TRBD2 covers 11 bases. From germline, CDR1 is MNHNY and CDR2 SVGAGI (reference sequence). J was trimmed by 4 bases and V by 2 bases; bases with no gene match: 4. This CDR3 spans 15 amino acids. The CDR3 region has the DNA TGTGCCAGCAGTTACAGTAGCGGGAGGGGGTACGAGCAGTACTTC. It yields the protein CASSYSSGRGYEQYF.

V and J are TRBV4-2 and TRBJ2-1, with 10 bases aligning to TRBD2. Germline CDR1 LGHNA, CDR2 YNFKEQ. CDR3 length: 17 amino acids. The J segment lost 10 bases and the V segment lost 4 bases, leaving 16 bases of the junction unmatched. In DNA form, the CDR3 reads TGTGCCAGCAGCCCCCTTACTAGCGGGGACGCGGGTAAAGAGCAGTTCTTC. Translating it yields CASSPLTSGDAGKEQFF.

This clone was seen only a few times. Different DNA sequences within this sample yield the same CDR3. V and J are TRBV5-1 and TRBJ2-2, with 11 bases identical to TRBD1. The CDR3 is 15 residues long. CDR1 SGHRS and CDR2 YFSETQ come from the germline V gene. V dropped 2 bases and J dropped 5; count of bases not matched to a gene: 2. CDR3 sequence: CASSFGTGGTGELFF. DNA for the CDR3: TGCGCCAGCAGCTTCGGGACAGGGGGAACCGGGGAGCTGTTTTTT.

This chain connects TRBV19 to TRBJ2-1; 8 positions match TRBD2. This CDR3 is built from 16 residues. The junction had 13 bases not matched to a gene; V was cut back by 6 bases and J by 6 bases. Per the germline V gene, CDR1 is LNHDA and CDR2 is SQIVND (reference sequence). The CDR3 nucleotides read TGTGCCAGTAGACCGACTAGCGCCCTCGAAGGCAATGAGCAGTTCTTC. Translation gives CASRPTSALEGNEQFF.

In its sample, this clone was seen once. This chain uses TRBV7-9 with TRBJ1-1, with no clear D. The CDR3 extends over 13 amino acids. The V and J ends lost 6 bases and 5 bases respectively, with 13 bases between them. Germline values: CDR1 SEHNR, CDR2 FQNEAQ (reference sequence). CDR3 nucleotide sequence: TGTGCCAGCAGTGTCACCGAACGTACTGAAGCTTTCTTT. Translating it yields CASSVTERTEAFF.

This chain connects TRBV7-9 to TRBJ2-1; 11 nucleotides agree with TRBD2. There are 13 residues in the CDR3. CDR1 and CDR2 (germline): SEHNR, FQNEAQ (reference sequence). With V trimmed by 5 bases and J by 9 bases, 3 bases remained unmatched. CDR3 in amino acids: CASSRLAGGEQFF. The CDR3 coding sequence is TGTGCCAGCAGCCGCCTAGCGGGAGGTGAGCAGTTCTTC.

The chain couples TRBV11-2 to TRBJ2-7; maybe TRBD1 (6 bases). CDR1 and CDR2 (germline): SGHAT, FQNNGV. CDR3 length equals 15 residues. V was cut by 5 bases and J by 0 bases, with 14 bases left in between. CDR3 protein: CASSPRGKSSYEQYF. The CDR3 DNA reads TGTGCCAGCAGCCCGAGGGGGAAGAGCTCCTACGAGCAGTACTTC.

V usage is TRBV19 and J usage is TRBJ2-5, with 8 bases matching TRBD2. Judging by the DNA end, TRBJ2-7 fits better; the J call may be wrong. Germline V gives CDR1 LNHDA, CDR2 SQIVND (reference sequence). The CDR3 extends over 15 amino acids. The DNA for the CDR3 is TGTGCCAGTAGTCTCGTAGCGGGGAACTCCTACGAGCAGTACTTC. It encodes CASSLVAGNSYEQYF.

The V and J genes are TRBV19 and TRBJ1-4; D gene unclear. This CDR3 spans 13 amino acids. The V end was cut by 2 bases, the J end by 2 bases, with 3 bases between. CDR1 is LNHDA, CDR2 SQIVND, per germline (reference sequence). The CDR3 sequence: CASSIRTNEKLFF. CDR3 coding DNA: TGTGCCAGTAGTATACGGACTAATGAAAAACTGTTTTTT.